These 31 T cell receptor beta chains were sequenced from one sample in a study of Tregs in tolerant kidney transplant recipients. Libraries were prepared by immunoSEQ multiplex PCR; TCRdb keeps only in-frame clonotypes and omits some of them. In the table there are about 73,000 clones, roughly 90% of which are singletons. The sample was Tregs from blood, taken before the transplant. Every receptor here comes from a human donor who received a combined kidney and bone marrow transplant.

This clone showed up just once. The V call is TRBV4-1, the J call TRBJ2-3; a possible D gene is TRBD2 (6 bases). Germline CDR1 reads MGHRA; CDR2 reads YSYEKL. CDR3 length: 15 amino acids. V was pared by 1 base and J by 3 bases, with 11 bases between. The CDR3 DNA reads as TGCGCCAGCAGCCAAGGAGTGGGACTGACAGATACGCAGTATTTT. It codes for CASSQGVGLTDTQYF.

This clone was seen only a few times. The rearrangement uses TRBV2 and TRBJ2-7; D remains unclear. Trimming removed 3 bases at V and 3 bases at J, with 9 bases between. CDR3 length: 13 residues. Germline V gene sequence: CDR1 SNHLY, CDR2 FYNNEI. For the CDR3, the DNA is TGTGCCAGCAGTGATCAGGTAGGCTACGAGCAGTACTTC. Protein product: CASSDQVGYEQYF.

This chain uses TRBV9 with TRBJ2-1; no definite D call. Per the germline V gene, CDR1 is SGDLS and CDR2 is YYNGEE. V was cut by 4 bases and J by 4 bases, with 9 bases left in between. This CDR3 has 13 residues. CDR3 nucleotides: TGTGCCAGCAGCTCGAGACAATACAATGAGCAGTTCTTC. Translation: CASSSRQYNEQFF.

V and J are TRBV6-1 and TRBJ2-2; the D is unclear. CDR3 length: 13 amino acids. From germline, CDR1 is MNHNS and CDR2 SASEGT. The DNA of the CDR3 is TGTGCAATCTACGGCGGGAACACCGGGGAGCTGTTTTTT. Protein sequence: CAIYGGNTGELFF.

This chain uses TRBV28 with TRBJ1-2; D unresolved. The CDR3 has 11 residues. Germline CDR1 and CDR2: MDHEN and SYDVKM. Trimming cost V 4 bases and J 11 bases, with 11 bases left between them. CDR3 in DNA: TGTGCCAGCAGTTCCCTCGAGAGTTACACCTTC. Translating it yields CASSSLESYTF.

V and J are TRBV9 and TRBJ2-1, with D possibly being TRBD2 (6 bases). The V gene's germline CDR1 is SGDLS and CDR2 YYNGEE. The CDR3 is 17 residues long. V lost 2 bases, J lost 3 bases, and 18 bases lay in between. CDR3 region: CASSVRLEGRFYNEQFF. As DNA, the CDR3 is TGTGCCAGCAGCGTTCGGTTGGAGGGAAGATTCTACAATGAGCAGTTCTTC.

This rearrangement joins TRBV18 to TRBJ2-1; 11 bases are a match to TRBD2. Looked up from germline, CDR1 is KGHSH and CDR2 is LQKENI. The CDR3 length is 15 residues. V was clipped by 3 bases and J by 9 bases; unmatched bases: 7. This CDR3 reads CASSPTSGRMGEQFF. In DNA form, the CDR3 reads TGTGCCAGCTCACCTACTAGCGGGAGAATGGGTGAGCAGTTCTTC.

The chain combines TRBV5-1 with TRBJ2-3; unclear D gene. Germline V lookup: CDR1 SGHRS, CDR2 YFSETQ. V lost 4 bases to trimming and J lost 4 bases, with 10 bases between them. This CDR3 contains 13 residues. This CDR3 is CASSKVIPDTQYF. In DNA, the CDR3 is TGCGCCAGCAGCAAAGTCATCCCAGATACGCAGTATTTT.

The chain recombines TRBV7-3 with TRBJ1-1; D gene uncertain. CDR1 and CDR2 (germline): SGHTA, FQGTGA. The CDR3 runs to 13 residues. V lost 4 bases to trimming and J lost 1 base, with 7 bases between them. The CDR3 bases are TGTGCCAGCAGCTCCAGGAGGAACACTGAAGCTTTCTTT. This codes for CASSSRRNTEAFF.

The gene calls are TRBV2 and TRBJ2-5; D assignment may be TRBD1 or TRBD2 (5 bases each). CDR3 length equals 14 residues. Germline loops: CDR1 SNHLY, CDR2 FYNNEI. V gave up 5 bases and J gave up 5 bases, with 15 bases separating them. The CDR3 loop reads CASSPFGGVETQYF. CDR3 in DNA: TGTGCCAGCAGTCCGTTTGGGGGAGTGGAGACCCAGTACTTC.

The chain combines TRBV11-3 with TRBJ2-1; 7 nucleotides align to TRBD2. CDR1 and CDR2 (germline): SGHNT, YENEEA. V dropped 2 bases and J dropped 12; count of bases not matched to a gene: 10. The CDR3 has 14 amino acids. The CDR3 nucleotides are TGTGCCAGCAGCTTAAACGGGGGGTCTGATGGGCAGTTCTTC. Its protein product is CASSLNGGSDGQFF.

This chain joins TRBV5-6 and TRBJ2-1; 9 nucleotides align to TRBD1. Germline-derived CDR1 and CDR2 are SGHDT and YYEEEE. The CDR3 sequence is 15 residues long. Trimming removed 4 bases from V and 5 bases from J; junction bases left unmatched: 7. CDR3 sequence (DNA): TGTGCCAGCAGCACCACCGGGACAGGGCACAATGAGCAGTTCTTC. Encoded protein: CASSTTGTGHNEQFF.

The V and J genes are TRBV18 and TRBJ2-1; D unresolved. This CDR3 comprises 12 residues. The germline V gene has CDR1 KGHSH and CDR2 LQKENI. Trimming took off 3 bases at V and 7 bases at J, with 7 bases between the two ends. The CDR3 nucleotides read TGTGCCAGCTCACCGTCAATAAATGAGCAGTTCTTC. Its protein product is CASSPSINEQFF.

V gene TRBV28 combines with J gene TRBJ2-1; 9 bases are shared with TRBD2. This CDR3 contains 16 residues. The junction had 13 bases not matched to a gene; V was cut back by 6 bases and J by 7 bases. CDR1 is MDHEN, CDR2 SYDVKM, per germline. This CDR3 reads CASSPRLASGMNEQFF. The DNA for the CDR3 is TGTGCCAGCAGCCCCCGGTTAGCTAGCGGGATGAATGAGCAGTTCTTC.

This sequence joins TRBV14 and TRBJ1-2; 11 bases are shared with TRBD1. With V trimmed by 2 bases and J by 7 bases, 12 bases remained unmatched. The CDR3 consists of 17 residues. Germline values: CDR1 SGHDN, CDR2 FVKESK. CDR3 nucleotides: TGTGCCAGCAGCCAATGGGGGACAGGGGGACTGTGGTCTGGCTACACCTTC. Residues: CASSQWGTGGLWSGYTF.

CDR3 region: CASRDMITTFSTDTQYF. The DNA of the CDR3 is TGTGCCAGCAGGGACATGATCACGACATTTAGCACAGATACGCAGTATTTT. The chain joins TRBV2 to TRBJ2-3, with D possibly matching TRBD1 (5 bases). V dropped 6 bases and J dropped 0 bases, with 19 bases sitting between them. The CDR3 covers 17 residues. CDR1 is SNHLY, CDR2 FYNNEI, per germline.

The rearrangement uses TRBV7-8 and TRBJ2-7; TRBD2 agrees at 7 bases. The CDR3 consists of 14 residues. V lost 5 bases, J lost 3 bases, and 7 bases stayed unmatched. The germline CDR1 and CDR2 sequences are SGHVS and FQNEAQ. The CDR3 nucleotides are TGTGCCAGCAGCCCGGGGGGAGGGCGCTACGAGCAGTACTTC. Translating it yields CASSPGGGRYEQYF.

The chain uses TRBV7-2 and TRBJ2-7, with TRBD2 as a possible D gene (6 bases). The CDR3 consists of 14 residues. Trimming removed 5 bases from V and 2 bases from J, with 13 bases in between. Germline loops: CDR1 SGHTA, CDR2 FQGNSA. The chain's CDR3 is CASSPRSGAYEQYF. The DNA of the CDR3 is TGTGCCAGCAGCCCCAGGTCGGGAGCCTACGAGCAGTACTTC.

V gene TRBV15 combines with J gene TRBJ2-5; no definite D call. Trimming took off 0 bases at V and 4 bases at J, with 15 bases between the two ends. The germline gives CDR1 LNHNV, CDR2 YYDKDF (reference sequence). The CDR3 totals 16 residues. The CDR3 DNA reads as TGTGCCACCAGCAGAGATCGCGCGCATGCCCTAGAGACCCAGTACTTC. Its protein product is CATSRDRAHALETQYF.

The chain employs TRBV14 and TRBJ2-1; the match to TRBD2 covers 8 bases. Trimming at V came to 0 bases and at J to 5 bases, leaving 12 bases not matched to a gene. Germline values: CDR1 SGHDN, CDR2 FVKESK. This CDR3 spans 18 amino acids. The CDR3 region is CASSQEGGLAGLNNEQFF. The CDR3 DNA follows: TGTGCCAGCAGCCAAGAGGGGGGTTTAGCGGGACTAAACAATGAGCAGTTCTTC.

V usage is TRBV7-9 and J usage is TRBJ2-7, with 10 positions matching TRBD1. Looked up from germline, CDR1 is SEHNR and CDR2 is FQNEAQ (reference sequence). The V gene end was trimmed by 5 bases and the J gene end by 4 bases; junction bases not matched to a gene: 11. The CDR3 totals 16 residues. CDR3 in DNA: TGTGCCAGCAGCCAACCCGGGACAGGGGTCATGTACGAGCAGTACTTC. The encoded protein is CASSQPGTGVMYEQYF. Variable domain in full (rest from reference TRBV7-9 and TRBJ2-7): DTGVSQNPRHKITKRGQNVTFRCDPISEHNRLYWYRQTLGQGPEFLTYFQNEAQLEKSRLLSDRFSAERPKGSFSTLEIQRTEQGDSAMYLCASSQPGTGVMYEQYFGPGTRLTVT.

This clone was counted once. J is TRBJ1-3 and V is TRBV4-2; no firm D call. Trimming took 1 base from V and 0 from J, leaving 10 bases between them. In germline, CDR1 is LGHNA, CDR2 YNFKEQ. The CDR3 sequence is 16 residues long. As DNA, the CDR3 is TGTGCCAGCAGCCAAGTCGAGCTCTCCTCTGGAAACACCATATATTTT. It is translated as CASSQVELSSGNTIYF.

The rearrangement links TRBV28 to TRBJ2-1; D uncertain. CDR3 size: 15 residues. Germline V lookup: CDR1 MDHEN, CDR2 SYDVKM. V lost 2 bases to trimming and J lost 2 bases, with 10 bases between them. The chain's CDR3 is CASSLPGSTYNEQFF. The CDR3 region has the DNA TGTGCCAGCAGTTTACCCGGGTCCACCTACAATGAGCAGTTCTTC.

This sequence joins TRBV7-3 and TRBJ2-3; no reliable D call. The CDR3 consists of 13 residues. Trimming stripped 5 bases from V and 9 bases from J, with 15 bases between. The V gene's germline CDR1 is SGHTA and CDR2 FQGTGA. The CDR3 reads CASSPDASRTQYF. As DNA, the CDR3 is TGTGCCAGCAGCCCGGACGCCTCAAGAACGCAGTATTTT. The variable domain in full, completed from reference TRBV7-3 and TRBJ2-3, reads GAGVSQTPSNKVTEKGKYVELRCDPISGHTALYWYRQSLGQGPEFLIYFQGTGAADDSGLPNDRFFAVRPEGSVSTLKIQRTERGDSAVYLCASSPDASRTQYFGPGTRLTVL.

The chain joins TRBV6-6 to TRBJ2-1; D gene unclear. Germline CDR1 reads MNHNY; CDR2 reads SVGAGI (reference sequence). This CDR3 is 10 amino acids long. Trimming took 8 bases from V and 6 from J, leaving 5 bases between them. CDR3 residues: CASGSNEQFF. The CDR3 DNA is TGTGCCAGCGGTAGCAATGAGCAGTTCTTC.

The chain is built from TRBV6-5 and TRBJ2-1, with D uncertain. Between the trimmed V and J ends, which lost 6 bases and 0 bases, there was a span of 12 bases. CDR1 MNHEY and CDR2 SVGAGI come from the germline V gene. CDR3 length: 15 residues. CDR3 sequence reads: CASRTPGFSYNEQFF. Here the CDR3 DNA reads TGTGCCAGCAGGACTCCAGGCTTCTCCTACAATGAGCAGTTCTTC.

CDR3 region: CASRARSTEAFF. In DNA, the CDR3 is TGTGCCAGCAGGGCCAGGTCCACTGAAGCTTTCTTT. The chain carries TRBV28 and TRBJ1-1; D gene unclear. Per the germline V gene, CDR1 is MDHEN and CDR2 is SYDVKM. The ends were cut back, 6 bases at V and 4 bases at J, with 9 bases in the middle. This CDR3 comprises 12 residues.

This chain uses TRBV4-2 with TRBJ2-5, with 9 bases fitting TRBD2. CDR1 and CDR2 from the germline V gene are LGHNA and YNFKEQ. CDR3 length: 13 residues. Trimming took 3 bases from V and 4 from J; bases not matched to a gene: 0. CDR3 residues: CASSQREGETQYF. In DNA, the CDR3 is TGTGCCAGCAGCCAGCGGGAGGGAGAGACCCAGTACTTC.

This chain connects TRBV6-5 to TRBJ1-1, with 7 bases matching TRBD1. V was clipped by 0 bases and J by 7 bases; unmatched bases: 8. The germline V gene has CDR1 MNHEY and CDR2 SVGAGI. The CDR3 covers 15 residues. CDR3 sequence reads: CASSYSGQLGYEAFF. CDR3 in DNA: TGTGCCAGCAGTTACTCGGGACAGTTGGGGTATGAAGCTTTCTTT.

This chain links TRBV28 with TRBJ2-7; 7 nucleotides line up with TRBD1. V lost 5 bases to trimming and J lost 2 bases; unmatched junction nucleotides: 21. Per germline, CDR1 MDHEN and CDR2 SYDVKM. The CDR3 loop spans 19 amino acids. CDR3 loop: CASSPGTDLRYAVPYEQYF. CDR3 DNA: TGTGCCAGCAGTCCGGGGACAGATTTACGCTACGCGGTACCCTACGAGCAGTACTTC.

The chain has TRBV5-4 and TRBJ2-1; 7 bases fit TRBD2. Germline values: CDR1 SGHNT, CDR2 YYREEE (reference sequence). This CDR3 is 17 amino acids long. V was pared by 4 bases and J by 12 bases, with 22 bases of the junction left unmatched. The DNA of the CDR3 is TGTGCCAGCAGCCCGGGCTCTAGCGGAACTCCTACAATGACGCAGTTCTTC. The encoded protein is CASSPGSSGTPTMTQFF.